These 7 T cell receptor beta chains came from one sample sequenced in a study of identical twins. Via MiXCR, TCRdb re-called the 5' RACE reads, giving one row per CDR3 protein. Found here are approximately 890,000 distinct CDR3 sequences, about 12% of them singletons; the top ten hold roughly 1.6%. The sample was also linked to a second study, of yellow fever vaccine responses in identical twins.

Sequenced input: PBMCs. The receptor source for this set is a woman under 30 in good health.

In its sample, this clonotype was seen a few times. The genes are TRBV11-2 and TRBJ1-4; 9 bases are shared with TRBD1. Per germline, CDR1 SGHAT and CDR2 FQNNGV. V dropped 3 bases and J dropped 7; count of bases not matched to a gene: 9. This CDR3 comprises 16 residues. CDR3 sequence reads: CASSLQPGTGSEKLFF. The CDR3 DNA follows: TGTGCCAGCAGCTTGCAGCCCGGGACAGGGAGTGAAAAACTGTTTTTT.

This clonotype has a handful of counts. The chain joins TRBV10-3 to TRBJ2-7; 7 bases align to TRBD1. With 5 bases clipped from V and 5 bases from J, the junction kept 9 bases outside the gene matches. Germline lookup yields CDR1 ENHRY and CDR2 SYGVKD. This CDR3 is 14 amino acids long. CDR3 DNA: TGTGCCATCAGTTTTTGGGGACAGAGCGACGAGCAGTACTTC. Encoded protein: CAISFWGQSDEQYF.

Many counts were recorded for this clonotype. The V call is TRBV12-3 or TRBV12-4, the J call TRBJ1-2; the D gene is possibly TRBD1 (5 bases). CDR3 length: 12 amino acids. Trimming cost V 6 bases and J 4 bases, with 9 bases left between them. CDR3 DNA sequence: TGTGCCAGCAGCTCGGGGGTCTATGGCTACACCTTC. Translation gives CASSSGVYGYTF.

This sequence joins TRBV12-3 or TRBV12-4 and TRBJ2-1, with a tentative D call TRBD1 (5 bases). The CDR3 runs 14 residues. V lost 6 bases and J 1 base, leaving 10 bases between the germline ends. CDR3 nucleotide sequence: TGTGCCAGCAGCTCAGGGTGGTCCTACAATGAGCAGTTCTTC. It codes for CASSSGWSYNEQFF.

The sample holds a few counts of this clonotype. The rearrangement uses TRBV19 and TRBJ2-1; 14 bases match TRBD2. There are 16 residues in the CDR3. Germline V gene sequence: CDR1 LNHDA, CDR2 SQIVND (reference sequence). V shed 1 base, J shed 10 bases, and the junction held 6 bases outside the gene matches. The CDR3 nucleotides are TGTGCCAGTAGTATAGGACTAGCGGGAGGGCCGGGCGAGCAGTTCTTC. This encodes CASSIGLAGGPGEQFF.

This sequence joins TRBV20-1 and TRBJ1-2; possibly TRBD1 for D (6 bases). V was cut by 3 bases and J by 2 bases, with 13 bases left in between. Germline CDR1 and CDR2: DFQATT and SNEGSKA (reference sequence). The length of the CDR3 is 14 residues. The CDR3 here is CSASQRTENYGYTF. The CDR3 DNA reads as TGCAGTGCTAGCCAACGGACAGAAAACTATGGCTACACCTTC.

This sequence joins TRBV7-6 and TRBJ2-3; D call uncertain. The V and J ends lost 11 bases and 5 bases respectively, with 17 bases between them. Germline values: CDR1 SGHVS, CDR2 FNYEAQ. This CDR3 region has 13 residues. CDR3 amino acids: CAAARGALDTQYF. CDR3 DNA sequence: TGTGCCGCCGCTAGAGGCGCGTTAGATACGCAGTATTTT.